This T cell receptor (beta chain) appears in the sequencing data of a study of blood T cell repertoires in COVID-19. Overall study: Some COVID-19 samples were acute and others convalescent; all came from the United States, Italy and Spain.

TCRdb's copy holds only in-frame clones and misses some; the assay was immunoSEQ multiplex PCR. The profile covers around 140,000 clones, with more than 60% appearing a single time and about 1.8% taken by the ten largest. This receptor was taken from a woman aged 60-70 years with acute or convalescent COVID-19. The sample was peripheral blood.

The DNA for the CDR3 is TGTGCCAGTAGTCGGCGCGCTGCGACTAGCGGGAAAGGAAGGACAGATACGCAGTATTTT. This sequence encodes CASSRRAATSGKGRTDTQYF. The genes are TRBV19 and TRBJ2-3, with 11 bases aligning to TRBD2. The germline gives CDR1 LNHDA, CDR2 SQIVND (reference sequence). Trimming at V came to 5 bases and at J to 3 bases, leaving 19 bases not matched to a gene. The CDR3 loop spans 20 amino acids.